This TCR beta chain was obtained from a study of T cell responses to AZD1222 COVID-19 vaccine. Findings and caveats of the study: Repertoires were obtained solely post-peak T cell response. Two AZD1222 doses significantly raised spike-specific TCR breadth and depth over controls. The CD4 TCRs associated with vaccination extended across spike and predominated at 160-218 and 743-854.

The method was immunoSEQ multiplex PCR; TCRdb's version includes in-frame clones alone and lacks a portion of them. The sample includes about 180,000 clones, around 90% of them seen just once. On this clone: No antigen is known for it.

This CDR3 has 15 residues. V was clipped by 6 bases and J by 8 bases; unmatched bases: 8. From germline, CDR1 is SGHTA and CDR2 FQGTGA. The TCR comes from an adult who received the AZD1222 COVID-19 vaccine. The input for sequencing was peripheral blood, taken 28 days after the second AZD1222 dose. The genes are TRBV7-3 and TRBJ2-2; 11 bases map to TRBD2. The DNA for the CDR3 is TGTGCCAGCAGTAAGGGGACTAGCGGACAGGGGGAGCTGTTTTTT. It translates to CASSKGTSGQGELFF.